These T cell receptor beta chains were read from a single sample in a study of T cell responses to AZD1222 COVID-19 vaccine. Using immunoSEQ multiplex PCR, the repertoire was profiled, and TCRdb retains in-frame clones only, with some absent. The top ten clones hold around 4.4% of a sample with 120,000 or so clones, 75% to 95% of them seen once. The sample consisted of peripheral blood, taken 28 days after the second dose of the MenACWY control vaccine. The source is an adult who received the MenACWY meningococcal vaccine as a control. CDR3s include the opening cysteine and the closing phenylalanine or tryptophan. D genes are given only for firm matches. Some rows have no size entry. The others give once, few or many, or a class for an expanded clone.

V: TRBV4-2
size: .
J: TRBJ1-6
D: TRBD1
DNA: TGTGCCAGCAGCCAATTACAGGGGGAGGGGAGTTCACCCCTCCACTTT
CDR3: CASSQLQGEGSSPLHF

V: TRBV28
size: .
J: TRBJ2-3
D: TRBD2
DNA: TGTGCCAGCAGGCTAGCGGGACGAACAGATACGCAGTATTTT
CDR3: CASRLAGRTDTQYF

V: TRBV6-1
size: .
J: TRBJ1-2
D: .
DNA: TGTGCCAGCAGAGGCGACATTTTCCCTAACTATGGCTACACCTTC
CDR3: CASRGDIFPNYGYTF

V: TRBV11-2
size: .
J: TRBJ1-6
D: TRBD1
DNA: TGTGCCAGCAGCACGGGACAGGAACCCTCCTATAATTCACCCCTCCACTTT
CDR3: CASSTGQEPSYNSPLHF

V: TRBV5-4
size: .
J: TRBJ2-7
D: .
DNA: TGTGCCAGCAGCGACGGAGTCGCGGTACAGCAGTACTTC
CDR3: CASSDGVAVQQYF

V: TRBV18
size: once
J: TRBJ1-6
D: .
DNA: TGTGCCAGCTCAACTCAACCCCGGGGGGATTCACCCCTCCACTTT
CDR3: CASSTQPRGDSPLHF

V: TRBV29-1
size: .
J: TRBJ1-2
D: .
DNA: TGCAGCGTTCCGGGGGCGATAGCTGGCTACACCTTC
CDR3: CSVPGAIAGYTF

V: TRBV3-1/TRBV3-2
size: .
J: TRBJ2-7
D: TRBD2
DNA: TGTGCCAGCAGCCACCGGACTAGCGGAGACGAGCAGTACTTC
CDR3: CASSHRTSGDEQYF

V: TRBV7-8
size: .
J: TRBJ1-3
D: TRBD1
DNA: TGTGCCAGCAGCTTAGGGGGACAGTTTTTCGCTGGAAACACCATATATTTT
CDR3: CASSLGGQFFAGNTIYF

V: TRBV28
size: .
J: TRBJ1-1
D: TRBD1
DNA: TGTGCCAGCAGCCGACGACAGGGATGGACTGAAGCTTTCTTT
CDR3: CASSRRQGWTEAFF

V: TRBV7-8
size: .
J: TRBJ1-5
D: TRBD1
DNA: TGTGCCAGCAGCCCGGGACAGGGTGACAATCAGCCCCAGCATTTT
CDR3: CASSPGQGDNQPQHF

V: TRBV6-2/TRBV6-3
size: .
J: TRBJ1-5
D: .
DNA: TGTGCCAGCAGTAATCCCAATCAGCCCCAGCATTTT
CDR3: CASSNPNQPQHF

V: TRBV5-1
size: .
J: TRBJ2-1
D: .
DNA: TGCGCCAGCAGCTTGGCTGAGCGGGAGCAGTTCTTC
CDR3: CASSLAEREQFF

V: TRBV25-1
size: .
J: TRBJ1-3
D: .
DNA: TGTGCCAGCAGTCCCGTGGGGATCCACTCTGGAAACACCATATATTTT
CDR3: CASSPVGIHSGNTIYF

V: TRBV5-1
size: once
J: TRBJ2-5
D: .
DNA: TGCGCCAGCAGCTTGTCAAGGAGACTAGGGGGTGTTCAAGAGACCCAGTACTTC
CDR3: CASSLSRRLGGVQETQYF

V: TRBV28
size: .
J: TRBJ1-6
D: .
DNA: TGTGCCAGCAGTTTATTCGGTCTCAATTCACCCCTCCACTTT
CDR3: CASSLFGLNSPLHF

V: TRBV11-2
size: .
J: TRBJ2-1
D: .
DNA: TGTGCCAGCAGCTTAGGGTGGGTTCTGGGACCGCGGACGTCTAATGAGCAGTTCTTC
CDR3: CASSLGWVLGPRTSNEQFF

V: TRBV5-4
size: .
J: TRBJ2-5
D: TRBD2
DNA: TGTGCCAGCAGCCGAAAAAGCGGGGGGGTACAAGAGACCCAGTACTTC
CDR3: CASSRKSGGVQETQYF

V: TRBV11-2
size: .
J: TRBJ2-3
D: TRBD1
DNA: TGTGCCAGCAGCCGACTCCGGGACAGGGAACGCAATACGCAGTATTTT
CDR3: CASSRLRDRERNTQYF

V: TRBV6-5
size: once
J: TRBJ1-5
D: .
DNA: TGTGCCAGCAGTTACTCGACCGGGAAAGATCAGCCCCAGCATTTT
CDR3: CASSYSTGKDQPQHF

V: TRBV25-1
size: .
J: TRBJ2-1
D: TRBD2
DNA: TGTGCCAGCACCGAGACTAGCGGGAGGAATGAGCAGTTCTTC
CDR3: CASTETSGRNEQFF

V: TRBV19
size: .
J: TRBJ2-7
D: TRBD2
DNA: TGTGCCAGTAGTCTCCAAGCGGGGCCCTACGAGCAGTACTTC
CDR3: CASSLQAGPYEQYF

V: TRBV4-1
size: .
J: TRBJ2-1
D: TRBD2
DNA: TGCGCCAGCAGCCAAGTGGAGCTAGCGGACTCCTACAATGAGCAGTTCTTC
CDR3: CASSQVELADSYNEQFF

V: TRBV20-1
size: .
J: TRBJ1-1
D: TRBD1
DNA: TGCAGTGCTAGTGGGACAGGCATAATAAACACTGAAGCTTTCTTT
CDR3: CSASGTGIINTEAFF

V: TRBV6-2/TRBV6-3
size: .
J: TRBJ1-6
D: TRBD1
DNA: TGTGCCAGCAGTACGCCGGGACAGGGGAATTCACCCCTCCACTTT
CDR3: CASSTPGQGNSPLHF

V: TRBV10-3
size: .
J: TRBJ2-5
D: TRBD1
DNA: TGTGCCATCAGTCCGGGACAGAGAAAGACTGAGACCCAGTACTTC
CDR3: CAISPGQRKTETQYF

V: TRBV5-4
size: .
J: TRBJ1-2
D: .
DNA: TGTGCCAGCAGCGCAGGAAAGATTGGTTTGAGAGGAGACTATGGCTACACCTTC
CDR3: CASSAGKIGLRGDYGYTF

V: TRBV7-2
size: .
J: TRBJ2-2
D: .
DNA: TGTGCCAGCAGCTTAGGAGAGGCTACCGGGGAGCTGTTTTTT
CDR3: CASSLGEATGELFF

V: TRBV11-2
size: few
J: TRBJ2-3
D: TRBD2
DNA: TGTGCCAGCAGCAGCCGGTCCCTACGGGCTAAACGGGGGGCAGATACGCAGTATTTT
CDR3: CASSSRSLRAKRGADTQYF

V: TRBV19
size: .
J: TRBJ1-1
D: .
DNA: TGTGCCAGTAGTACCCCCCCCAGATGGACTGAAGCTTTCTTT
CDR3: CASSTPPRWTEAFF

V: TRBV9
size: .
J: TRBJ1-6
D: TRBD1
DNA: TGTGCCAGCAGCGCCCGGGACAGCTCCTATAATTCACCCCTCCACTTT
CDR3: CASSARDSSYNSPLHF

V: TRBV4-1
size: .
J: TRBJ2-1
D: .
DNA: TGCGCCAGCAGCCAAGAAAAGGGTAATGAGCAGTTCTTC
CDR3: CASSQEKGNEQFF

V: TRBV5-1
size: .
J: TRBJ2-7
D: .
DNA: TGCGCCAGCAGCTTCATAGCATTGAGGGAACCCTACGAGCAGTACTTC
CDR3: CASSFIALREPYEQYF

V: TRBV5-1
size: .
J: TRBJ2-1
D: TRBD2
DNA: TGCGCCAGCAGCTCACCTAGGAGCGGGAGTGGGAATGAGCAGTTCTTC
CDR3: CASSSPRSGSGNEQFF

V: TRBV6-1
size: .
J: TRBJ2-7
D: .
DNA: TGTGCCAGCAGTGAAGGCAGAAAGGGCGACTACGAGCAGTACTTC
CDR3: CASSEGRKGDYEQYF

V: TRBV6-1
size: .
J: TRBJ2-3
D: .
DNA: TGTGCCAGCAGTGACATGGGGCGGGATACGCAGTATTTT
CDR3: CASSDMGRDTQYF

V: TRBV20-1
size: .
J: TRBJ1-1
D: .
DNA: TGCAGTGCTAGTCCCCACTCGCAGGGTAAAGGCACTGAAGCTTTCTTT
CDR3: CSASPHSQGKGTEAFF

V: TRBV3-1/TRBV3-2
size: .
J: TRBJ2-4
D: .
DNA: TGTGCCAGCAGCGACCGGAGTCCCATTCAAAGAAAAAACATTCAGTACTTC
CDR3: CASSDRSPIQRKNIQYF

V: TRBV6-2/TRBV6-3
size: .
J: TRBJ1-5
D: TRBD1
DNA: TGTGCCAGCAGTTACGTCGGACAGGGGGCCTACTTTCCTCTCAATCAGCCCCAGCATTTT
CDR3: CASSYVGQGAYFPLNQPQHF

V: TRBV5-1
size: .
J: TRBJ2-7
D: TRBD2
DNA: TGCGCCAGCAGCTTGACGTGGACGGATGGACTAGCGGGTCAAGGTTACGAGCAGTACTTC
CDR3: CASSLTWTDGLAGQGYEQYF

V: TRBV7-8
size: .
J: TRBJ2-7
D: .
DNA: TGTGCCAGCAGCGTAAGTCTGTCCGAGCAGTACTTC
CDR3: CASSVSLSEQYF

V: TRBV7-6
size: once
J: TRBJ2-5
D: .
DNA: TGTGCCAGCAGCTTAAACCTATGGCAAGAGACCCAGTACTTC
CDR3: CASSLNLWQETQYF

V: TRBV7-8
size: .
J: TRBJ1-2
D: .
DNA: TGTGCCAGCAGCTCCCGGACAGCCTCTTCAGATTATGGCTACACCTTC
CDR3: CASSSRTASSDYGYTF

V: TRBV5-4
size: .
J: TRBJ2-7
D: .
DNA: TGTGCCAGCAGCCTGGGGGGGCTTAGGGCTTACGAGCAGTACTTC
CDR3: CASSLGGLRAYEQYF

V: TRBV28
size: once
J: TRBJ2-5
D: TRBD2
DNA: TGTGCCAGCAGTTTGCGGGGGGGCCAAGAGACCCAGTACTTC
CDR3: CASSLRGGQETQYF

V: TRBV18
size: .
J: TRBJ1-1
D: .
DNA: TGTGCCAGCTCACCACCGGCCGCGGGGGGGGTGAACACTGAAGCTTTCTTT
CDR3: CASSPPAAGGVNTEAFF

V: TRBV29-1
size: .
J: TRBJ2-7
D: TRBD2
DNA: TGCAGCGTTGAAGGTCGGGGGGTGGGCGCGGCCTACGAGCAGTACTTC
CDR3: CSVEGRGVGAAYEQYF

V: TRBV4-1
size: .
J: TRBJ2-1
D: TRBD2
DNA: TGCGCCAGCAGCCAAGCGGGACTAGCGGCGAGCTCCTACAATGAGCAGTTCTTC
CDR3: CASSQAGLAASSYNEQFF

V: TRBV27
size: .
J: TRBJ1-2
D: .
DNA: TGTGCCAGCAGTTGGGGTAGGGGAAACTATGGCTACACCTTC
CDR3: CASSWGRGNYGYTF

V: TRBV12-1
size: .
J: TRBJ2-5
D: .
DNA: TGTGCCAGCAGCTCATCCCGGGACAGGGTCAACCAAGAGACCCAGTACTTC
CDR3: CASSSSRDRVNQETQYF